The entry below gives a single TCR beta chain sequence along with its context. The table came from immunoSEQ multiplex PCR; TCRdb's copy has only in-frame clones and leaves some out. Of around 290,000 clones detected, 80% to 90% appear once; the ten largest clones hold around 14%. The sample is drawn from a study of blood T cell repertoires in COVID-19. Study-level information: Spain, Italy and the United States supplied samples that represented acute and convalescent COVID-19. Nucleic acid was either cDNA or gDNA, and it came from T cells, B-cell-depleted T cells, or PBMCs.

Followed over time, Seattle patients had been enrolled while infection was active. This CDR3 comprises 17 residues. The ends were cut back, 0 bases at V and 0 bases at J, with 16 bases in the middle. The receptor was isolated from a woman in her 70s with COVID-19, enrolled during active disease. The material sequenced was peripheral blood. The chain couples TRBV5-3 to TRBJ2-7; D is possibly TRBD1 (6 bases). TRBV5-3 carries the ORF label, with uncertain function. The CDR3 here is CARSLEPGTHSSYEQYF. DNA of the CDR3: TGTGCCAGAAGCTTGGAACCCGGGACACATAGCTCCTACGAGCAGTACTTC.